The 10 T cell receptor beta chains below come from one sample, sequenced in a study of T cell responses to AZD1222 COVID-19 vaccine. The method was immunoSEQ multiplex PCR; TCRdb's version includes in-frame clones alone and lacks a portion of them. The sample yields some 190,000 clones, 80% to 95% seen once. Sequenced material: peripheral blood, taken 28 days after the second AZD1222 dose. These receptors all come from an adult who received the AZD1222 COVID-19 vaccine.

The chain joins TRBV7-2 to TRBJ2-3; TRBD2 aligns across 10 bases. Looked up from germline, CDR1 is SGHTA and CDR2 is FQGNSA. Trimming cost V 2 bases and J 4 bases; bases outside gene matches: 6. This CDR3 comprises 16 residues. In DNA form, the CDR3 reads TGTGCCAGCAGCTTATTGGCTAGCGGGGGTGCAGATACGCAGTATTTT. This translates into CASSLLASGGADTQYF.

This clone was counted between two and nine times. The gene calls are TRBV7-8 and TRBJ1-5, with 7 bases fitting TRBD1. The CDR3 extends over 15 amino acids. From germline, CDR1 is SGHVS and CDR2 FQNEAQ. V dropped 5 bases and J dropped 4; count of bases not matched to a gene: 8. The CDR3 here is CASSRDRVGNQPQHF. The CDR3 DNA is TGTGCCAGCAGCCGGGACAGAGTAGGGAATCAGCCCCAGCATTTT.

V usage is TRBV23-1 and J usage is TRBJ2-7; D perhaps matches TRBD2 (5 bases). TRBV23-1 is reported as an ORF; its role is uncertain. The CDR3 has 15 residues. Trimming took off 4 bases at V and 5 bases at J, with 18 bases between the two ends. CDR3 region: CASSRLPGGTDEQYF. CDR3 nucleotides: TGCGCCAGCAGTCGACTACCAGGAGGTACGGACGAGCAGTACTTC.

Only a few counts were recorded for this clone. V usage is TRBV24-1 and J usage is TRBJ1-2, with 11 bases lining up with TRBD1. Germline CDR1 is KGHDR and CDR2 is SFDVKD. The CDR3 totals 12 residues. J was trimmed by 14 bases and V by 11 bases; bases with no gene match: 12. The CDR3 region is CAIAGQGGPLTF. The CDR3 DNA sequence: TGTGCCATCGCGGGACAGGGGGGACCCCTGACCTTC.

The CDR3 loop is CASSSLWVSYEQYF. The CDR3, as DNA: TGTGCCAGTAGCAGCCTGTGGGTCTCCTACGAGCAGTACTTC. The chain combines TRBV19 with TRBJ2-7; D is unclear. The ends were cut back, 6 bases at V and 0 bases at J, with 12 bases in the middle. CDR1 LNHDA and CDR2 SQIVND come from the germline V gene (reference sequence). The CDR3 sequence is 14 residues long.

The chain uses TRBV30 and TRBJ2-7; D possibly corresponds to TRBD1 (7 bases). V lost 3 bases to trimming and J lost 3 bases, with 12 bases between them. The CDR3 contains 13 residues. CDR1 and CDR2 from the germline V gene are GTSNPN and SVGIG (reference sequence). DNA of the CDR3: TGTGCCTGGAGGGAGGGGACAGTCTACGAGCAGTACTTC. This encodes CAWREGTVYEQYF. The entire variable domain, with the rest obtained from reference TRBV30 and TRBJ2-7, is as follows: SQTIHQWPATLVQPVGSPLSLECTVEGTSNPNLYWYRQAAGRGLQLLFYSVGIGQISSEVPQNLSASRPQDRQFILSSKKLLLSDSGFYLCAWREGTVYEQYFGPGTRLTVT.

This clone was detected only once. The CDR3 DNA follows: TGTGCCAGCAGCATCGGACAGGGGGCCACTGAAGCTTTCTTT. Amino acid sequence: CASSIGQGATEAFF. The V call is TRBV7-3, the J call TRBJ1-1, with TRBD1 identical over 11 bases. CDR1 and CDR2 (germline): SGHTA, FQGTGA. This CDR3 is built from 14 residues. V was clipped by 5 bases and J by 4 bases; unmatched bases: 3. The whole variable domain, remainder taken from reference TRBV7-3 and TRBJ1-1, is GAGVSQTPSNKVTEKGKYVELRCDPISGHTALYWYRQSLGQGPEFLIYFQGTGAADDSGLPNDRFFAVRPEGSVSTLKIQRTERGDSAVYLCASSIGQGATEAFFGQGTRLTVV.

V and J are TRBV5-4 and TRBJ2-5; 10 bases are shared with TRBD1. Trimming took 0 bases from V and 5 from J; bases not matched to a gene: 4. The CDR3 consists of 15 residues. The germline gives CDR1 SGHNT, CDR2 YYREEE (reference sequence). The CDR3 DNA reads TGTGCCAGCAGCTTGGATAAGGGACAGGGGGAGACCCAGTACTTC. Amino acid sequence: CASSLDKGQGETQYF.

V is TRBV7-2 and J is TRBJ2-7, with 14 positions matching TRBD2. J lost 4 bases, V lost 5 bases, and 7 bases had no gene match. The germline CDR1 and CDR2 sequences are SGHTA and FQGNSA. The CDR3 covers 16 residues. CDR3 amino acids: CASSLGLAGAGYEQYF. The CDR3, as DNA: TGTGCCAGCAGCCTGGGACTAGCGGGAGCGGGGTACGAGCAGTACTTC.

This clone was picked up one time. The chain uses TRBV18 and TRBJ2-3; 10 positions agree with TRBD1. Per the germline V gene, CDR1 is KGHSH and CDR2 is LQKENI. The CDR3 consists of 14 residues. V shed 5 bases and J 3 bases; nucleotides not matched to a gene: 2. The CDR3 reads CASSGQGGTDTQYF. CDR3 in DNA: TGTGCCAGCTCAGGACAGGGGGGGACAGATACGCAGTATTTT.